Below, one T cell receptor beta chain is given with its context. The record originates from a study of T cells after somatic rescue of genetic block. The CDR3 covers 14 residues. Germline CDR1 is WNHNN and CDR2 is SYGVQD (reference sequence). V gave up 0 bases and J gave up 6 bases, with 11 bases separating them. Some clones are missing from TCRdb's copy, which holds only in-frame ones; the method was immunoSEQ multiplex PCR. The data hold some 15,000 clones, with less than 75% observed a single time. This chain joins TRBV10-1 and TRBJ1-1; perhaps TRBD1 as D (5 bases). This sequence was found in a man between 18 and 35 years old. Source material: peripheral blood mononuclear cells (PBMCs). The CDR3 DNA reads as TGCGCCAGCAGTGAGTCGAGGGGATCCCCTGAAGCTTTCTTT. It codes for CASSESRGSPEAFF.